These 10 T cell receptor beta chains were sequenced from one sample in a study of T cells in women clearing cervical HPV infection. Sequencing used immunoSEQ multiplex PCR; TCRdb keeps in-frame clones, though not all of them. The sample totals about 34,000 clones. The sample was blood buffy coat. The receptors were sampled from a woman between 18 and 75 years old with a cervical HPV16 infection that either progressed to CIN3+ or cleared (not recorded which).

Turning to this clone: The read finishes 3 residues shy of the CDR3 end, and the germline J gene is used to complete it. This chain connects TRBV20-1 to TRBJ2-7; TRBD1 might be the D (5 bases). Deletions cut 6 bases from V and 2 bases from J, with 14 bases between. The germline CDR1 and CDR2 sequences are DFQATT and SNEGSKA (reference sequence). This CDR3 has 13 amino acids. The CDR3: CSASPQGTYEQYF. The sequenced CDR3 bases are TGCAGTGCCAGCCCGCAGGGTACCTACGAG.

Of note for this clone: The read ends 3 residues before the CDR3 terminus; that terminus is restored from the germline J gene. The chain is built from TRBV5-1 and TRBJ2-3; 12 bases map to TRBD1. The V segment lost 4 bases and the J segment 0 bases; nucleotides outside the gene matches: 9. Germline assignment: CDR1 SGHRS and CDR2 YFSETQ. The CDR3 is made up of 18 amino acids. The part of the CDR3 DNA that was read is TGCGCCAGCAGCATGGGACAGGGGGCCTACTCTAGCACAGATACG. It yields the protein CASSMGQGAYSSTDT. In full, the CDR3 is CASSMGQGAYSSTDTQYF.

For this clone: The read falls 3 residues short of the CDR3 end, and the missing part is taken from the germline J gene. The gene calls are TRBV5-5 and TRBJ1-2, with D unclear. The CDR3 is 13 residues long. CDR1 is SGHKS, CDR2 YYEKEE, per germline (reference sequence). CDR3 sequence reads: CASSLWRTRGYTF. CDR3 DNA (partial): TGTGCCAGCAGTCTCTGGCGGACTAGGGGC. The whole variable domain, remainder taken from reference TRBV5-5 and TRBJ1-2, is DAGVTQSPTHLIKTRGQQVTLRCSPISGHKSVSWYQQVLGQGPQFIFQYYEKEERGRGNFPDRFSARQFPNYSSELNVNALLLGDSALYLCASSLWRTRGYTFGSGTRLTVV.

Turning to this clone: The read terminates 3 residues before the CDR3 end, so the remaining end is supplied by the germline J gene. The chain uses TRBV7-2 and TRBJ1-1; D may be TRBD1 (6 bases). CDR1 is SGHTA, CDR2 FQGNSA, per germline. Trimming shortened V by 1 base and J by 1 base, and 7 bases separated the two germline ends. The CDR3 length is 14 residues. CDR3 in amino acids: CASSLGRGNTEAFF. Incomplete CDR3 DNA: TGTGCCAGCAGCTTAGGCAGGGGGAACACTGAA.

As concerns this clone: The read terminates 3 residues before the CDR3 end, so the remaining end is supplied by the germline J gene. The chain links TRBV19 to TRBJ2-4; 11 bases are a match to TRBD1. The CDR3 contains 16 residues. The germline CDR1 and CDR2 sequences are LNHDA and SQIVND (reference sequence). The trim removed 5 bases at V and 7 bases at J, leaving 10 bases unmatched. CDR3 sequence: CASSSPDRGHGNIQYF. CDR3 bases read: TGTGCCAGTAGTTCACCGGACAGGGGGCACGGTAACATT. The whole variable domain, remainder taken from reference TRBV19 and TRBJ2-4, is DGGITQSPKYLFRKEGQNVTLSCEQNLNHDAMYWYRQDPGQGLRLIYYSQIVNDFQKGDIAEGYSVSREKKESFPLTVTSAQKNPTAFYLCASSSPDRGHGNIQYFGAGTRLSVL.

The covered CDR3 bases are TGTGCCAGTAGTATAAAGCGGGGGGCGGGGAATGAG. This encodes CASSIKRGAGNE. The full-length CDR3 reads as CASSIKRGAGNEQFF. The V and J genes are TRBV19 and TRBJ2-1, with 9 bases that match TRBD2. The CDR3 end is not reached by the read, which stops 3 residues before it; the germline J gene fills it in. Unmatched junction bases numbered 6, after V lost 2 bases and J lost 7 bases. Germline-derived CDR1 and CDR2 are LNHDA and SQIVND (reference sequence). CDR3 length: 15 residues.

Incomplete CDR3 DNA: TGCAGTGCCAAGACAGGGAGTGGC. It encodes CSAKTGSG. The entire CDR3 protein is CSAKTGSGYTF. The chain recombines TRBV20-1 with TRBJ1-2; 7 nucleotides line up with TRBD1. From the germline J gene comes the end of the CDR3, since the read stops 3 residues before it. Germline assignment: CDR1 DFQATT and CDR2 SNEGSKA (reference sequence). The CDR3 spans 11 residues. With V trimmed by 6 bases and J by 7 bases, 5 bases remained unmatched.

With respect to this clone: Read sequence stops 3 residues before the CDR3 end, and the germline J gene provides the missing end. This sequence joins TRBV20-1 and TRBJ2-4; maybe TRBD1 (5 bases). The V end was cut by 4 bases, the J end by 1 base, with 14 bases between. The CDR3 covers 15 residues. CDR1 DFQATT and CDR2 SNEGSKA come from the germline V gene (reference sequence). The CDR3 bases that were read are TGCAGTGCTATTAGGGGTGAAGGGGCCAAAAACATT. This sequence encodes CSAIRGEGAKNI. The whole CDR3 sequence reads CSAIRGEGAKNIQYF.

As concerns this clone: The CDR3 is cut off 3 residues early in the read; its end comes from the germline J gene. This chain links TRBV27 with TRBJ2-7, with TRBD2 identical over 12 bases. This CDR3 has 14 amino acids. CDR1 and CDR2 from the germline V gene are MNHEY and SMNVEV (reference sequence). Trimming at V came to 6 bases and at J to 2 bases, leaving 2 bases not matched to a gene. The DNA read from the CDR3 is TGTGCCAGCAGAAGGACTAGCGGGGCCTACGAG. This sequence encodes CASRRTSGAYE. The whole CDR3 protein reads CASRRTSGAYEQYF.

For this clone: Coverage ceases 3 residues before the CDR3 finishes, and the germline J gene fills in the end. The chain carries TRBV20-1 and TRBJ1-1; D not resolved. The CDR3 has 13 amino acids. V gave up 3 bases and J gave up 1 base, with 9 bases separating them. CDR1 is DFQATT, CDR2 SNEGSKA, per germline (reference sequence). The DNA read from the CDR3 is TGCAGTGCTAGTAGCCGACCGAACACTGAA. This translates into CSASSRPNTE. The entire CDR3 protein reads CSASSRPNTEAFF.